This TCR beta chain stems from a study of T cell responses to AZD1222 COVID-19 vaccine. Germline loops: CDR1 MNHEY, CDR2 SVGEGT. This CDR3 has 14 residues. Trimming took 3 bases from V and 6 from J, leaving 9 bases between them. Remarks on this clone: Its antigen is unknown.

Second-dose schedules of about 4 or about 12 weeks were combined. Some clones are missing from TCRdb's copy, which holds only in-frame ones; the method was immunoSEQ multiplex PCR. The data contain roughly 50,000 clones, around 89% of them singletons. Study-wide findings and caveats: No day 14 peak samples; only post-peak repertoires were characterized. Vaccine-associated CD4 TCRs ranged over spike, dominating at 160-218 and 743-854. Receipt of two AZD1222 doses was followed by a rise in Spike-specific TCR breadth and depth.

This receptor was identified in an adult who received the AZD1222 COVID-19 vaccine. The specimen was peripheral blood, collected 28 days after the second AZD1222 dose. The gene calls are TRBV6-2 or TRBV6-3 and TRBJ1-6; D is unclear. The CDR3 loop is CASSYEGTNSPLHF. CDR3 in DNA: TGTGCCAGCAGTTATGAGGGCACTAATTCACCCCTCCACTTT.